The subject of this entry is one TCR beta chain. This specimen belongs to a study of blood T cell repertoires in COVID-19. Study in general: Donors in the United States, Italy and Spain gave samples during acute or convalescent COVID-19. Sources were T cells, B-cell-depleted T cells, or PBMCs; the material itself was cDNA or gDNA.

As originally analysed: Researchers report that nucleated cell counts were estimated from reference gene primer amplification. The assay was immunoSEQ multiplex PCR, and TCRdb's table has in-frame clones only and misses some. V and J calls and clone size are those listed in that table; D and trimming were worked out from the DNA. Of about 260,000 clones listed, about 85% were seen once; the top ten hold about 4%. This CDR3 spans 15 amino acids. The V end lost 0 bases, the J end lost 2 bases, and 11 bases lay between the germline ends. Germline-derived CDR1 and CDR2 are ENHRY and SYGVKD. Sequencing used peripheral blood. The chain couples TRBV10-3 to TRBJ2-7, with D possibly being TRBD2 (5 bases). The TCR was taken from a man aged 55-75 years who had recovered from COVID-19. The CDR3 region has the DNA TGTGCCATCAGTGAGTCCACTAGGCTGACCTACGAGCAGTACTTC. Its protein product is CAISESTRLTYEQYF.